The text below deals with one TCR beta chain. The specificity of this receptor is unknown. No qualities accompany the bases; no much larger clone lies one base away. The record originates from a study of blood T cell repertoires in COVID-19 (dated by TCRdb to the early 2020s). Study-wide context: Collaborator samples came from the United States, Italy and Spain and covered acute and convalescent phases of COVID-19. The material from the prospective study consisted of cDNA or gDNA derived from T cells, B-cell-depleted T cells, or PBMCs. Deeply sampled blood TCRbeta repertoires from subjects exposed to, actively infected with, or recovered from COVID-19 were included in the dataset. A freely available public database, intended as a resource for researchers studying the immune response to SARS-CoV-2, is where the repertoires were released. The samples were drawn from two sources: the first 160 participants of the ongoing ImmuneRACE study, and 1,000 to 1,500 subjects contributed by 6 global collaborators. Sample metadata almost always included a de-identified subject ID, COVID-19 status, age in years and sex. Where available, HLA class I and class II types were obtained from metadata supplied by the sample provider rather than from assay-based typing. Broader findings and caveats from the paper: The amount of clinical and demographic metadata varied by source and participant and was provided uncurated.

The collaborating institutions used their own protocols to collect whole blood in K2EDTA tubes. For TCRbeta analysis, collaborators shipped samples in one of three forms: frozen whole blood, isolated PBMCs, or DNA extracted from either of those sample types. Including cysteine and phenylalanine, the CDR3 has 15 amino acids. Only the CDR3 DNA is retained, 45 bases long and in frame from the first base. The germline V gene encodes CDR1 SGHRS and CDR2 YFSETQ. The germline V and J ends show losses of 6 bases and 2 bases respectively, and no gene match explains 5 bases of the junction. TCRbeta CDR3 regions were amplified from genomic DNA by means of the immunoSEQ Assay, a bias-controlled multiplex PCR. Turning to the authors' computational methods: The number of nucleated cells in each sample was estimated from the amplification of reference gene primers within the assay. To quantify the absolute abundance of each unique TCRbeta CDR3 rearrangement, sequence reads were collapsed and filtered. Productive Simpson clonality was computed per sample as the square root of Simpson's diversity index over productive rearrangements. TCRdb retrieved this table from immuneACCESS and kept in-frame rearrangements only. Not all clones are present; in checked studies, unresolved V genes account for under half, and no reason is known for the remainder. That table supplies the V and J calls and clone size; D and trimming were determined from the DNA. The sample table contains about 61,000 clones; only one count was recorded for roughly 89% of them. The top ten hold 8.6% of the sample.

Sample: peripheral blood. This receptor chain uses TRBV5-1 and TRBJ2-3; 11 nucleotides in the junction match TRBD2. The source of this sequence is a human donor in a cohort sampled during active COVID-19. The base sequence is TGCGCCAGCAATCTACTAGCGGGAGACACAGATACGCAGTATTTT. Its protein product is CASNLLAGDTDTQYF.